Given below is one TCR beta chain in context. What it recognizes is unknown. The sample is drawn from a study of T-cell memory formation after mild COVID-19. Study-level information: TCR clustering was largely donor specific. Study findings and constraints: The study detected some responding clones in pre-infection memory, suggesting cross-reactive memory joined. Specificity for SARS-CoV-2 was not confirmed among the second-wave clones peaking on day 37.

From 5'RACE with constant-segment primers came TCR alpha and TCR beta cDNA libraries that carried sample barcodes and UMIs. TCRdb reprocessed the 5' RACE reads with MiXCR, giving one entry per CDR3 protein. Altogether 250,000 to 350,000 distinct CDR3 sequences are present, 19% being singletons, with the ten largest covering about 21%. V was trimmed by 3 bases and J by 5 bases, leaving 11 bases between them. CDR3 length equals 13 residues. The V gene's germline CDR1 is MNHEY and CDR2 SMNVEV (reference sequence). The genes are TRBV27 and TRBJ2-7, with D unresolved. This clonotype was obtained from a man aged 18 to 30 who had mild COVID-19 (a few samples of this study predate the infection). Cell type and time point are not known. Sequencing input: PBMCs or a T cell subset sorted from them (not recorded which). The CDR3 nucleotides are TGTGCCAGCAGTTTCTGGGGTGCCCACGAGCAGTACTTC. It codes for CASSFWGAHEQYF.